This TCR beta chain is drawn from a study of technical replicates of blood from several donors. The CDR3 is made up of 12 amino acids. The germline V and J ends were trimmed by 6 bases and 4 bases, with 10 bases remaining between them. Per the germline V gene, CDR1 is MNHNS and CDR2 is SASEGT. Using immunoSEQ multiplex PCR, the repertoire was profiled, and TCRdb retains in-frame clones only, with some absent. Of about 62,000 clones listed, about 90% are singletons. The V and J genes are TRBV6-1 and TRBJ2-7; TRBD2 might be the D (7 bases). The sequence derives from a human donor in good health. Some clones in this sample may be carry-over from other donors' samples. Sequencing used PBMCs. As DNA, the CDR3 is TGTGCCAGCAGCAGGGGAGGGTACGAGCAGTACTTC. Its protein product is CASSRGGYEQYF.